A single sample gave rise to the 20 T cell receptor beta chains below, sequenced in a study of T cells in Graves' hyperthyroidism and ophthalmopathy. The investigators amplified TCR beta CDR3 regions from RNA transcripts. The HTBI set primed first-round TCR CDR3 RT-PCR. Each CDR3 protein is one row after TCRdb ran MiXCR on the multiplex PCR reads. The profile shows fewer than 650,000 distinct CDR3 sequences, around 50% of them singletons. Sequencing used peripheral blood or thyroid tissue (not recorded which). All receptors come from an adult woman with Graves' disease, either hyperthyroidism or ophthalmopathy (not recorded which).

The V call is TRBV11-1, the J call TRBJ1-1; D remains ambiguous. V gave up 3 bases and J gave up 1 base, with 12 bases separating them. In germline, CDR1 is SGHAT, CDR2 FQDESV (reference sequence). The CDR3 loop spans 15 amino acids. Written as DNA, the CDR3 is TGTGCCAGCAGCTTGGAGGACGGGGAGAACACTGAAGCTTTCTTT. Translation: CASSLEDGENTEAFF.

This chain joins TRBV2 and TRBJ1-6, with D tentatively TRBD1 (5 bases). V was clipped by 5 bases and J by 10 bases, with 21 bases between them. The CDR3 runs 16 residues. Germline CDR1 SNHLY, CDR2 FYNNEI. CDR3 residues: CASSSAGTKAGSPLHF. Written as DNA, the CDR3 is TGTGCCAGCAGTTCCGCCGGGACTAAGGCTGGGTCACCCCTCCACTTT. Full variable domain (outside the CDR3, taken from reference TRBV2 and TRBJ1-6): EPEVTQTPSHQVTQMGQEVILRCVPISNHLYFYWYRQILGQKVEFLVSFYNNEISEKSEIFDDQFSVERPDGSNFTLKIRSTKLEDSAMYFCASSSAGTKAGSPLHFGNGTRLTVT.

This clonotype was seen many times. The rearrangement joins TRBV14 to TRBJ2-2; TRBD1 might be the D (5 bases). The CDR3 has 13 residues. V shed 0 bases and J shed 13 bases, with 12 bases lying between them. CDR1 and CDR2 (germline): SGHDN, FVKESK. CDR3 sequence reads: CASSQDRTPGLFF. The CDR3 coding sequence is TGTGCCAGCAGCCAAGATCGGACACCTGGGCTGTTTTTT.

The genes are TRBV7-8 and TRBJ1-5, with D maybe TRBD1 (5 bases). The CDR3 is made up of 15 amino acids. V gave up 0 bases and J gave up 7 bases, with 13 bases separating them. Germline values: CDR1 SGHVS, CDR2 FQNEAQ. CDR3 in amino acids: CASSLARDWSQPQHF. The CDR3 nucleotides read TGTGCCAGCAGCTTAGCCAGGGATTGGAGCCAGCCCCAGCATTTT.

This clonotype has a handful of counts. The chain joins TRBV7-9 to TRBJ1-6, with TRBD1 matching over 8 bases. CDR1 and CDR2 from the germline V gene are SEHNR and FQNEAQ (reference sequence). V was pared by 5 bases and J by 9 bases, with 3 bases of the junction left unmatched. There are 13 residues in the CDR3. CDR3: CASSGQGSSPLHF. The DNA for the CDR3 is TGTGCCAGCAGCGGACAGGGCAGTTCACCCCTCCACTTT.

J is TRBJ2-5 and V is TRBV2; 8 bases align to TRBD1. V was pared by 8 bases and J by 9 bases, with 14 bases of the junction left unmatched. The CDR3 runs to 14 residues. The V gene's germline CDR1 is SNHLY and CDR2 FYNNEI. CDR3 DNA: TGTGCCAGCGGACGACAGGGGACGAATCAGCCCCAGTACTTC. Translation gives CASGRQGTNQPQYF.

The rearrangement joins TRBV5-1 to TRBJ1-1; D not certain. The CDR3 is made up of 15 amino acids. Trimming left V 2 bases short and J 0 bases short, with 11 bases between. From germline, CDR1 is SGHRS and CDR2 YFSETQ. CDR3 DNA sequence: TGCGCCAGCAGCTTACTAGGTTCTATGAACACTGAAGCTTTCTTT. Its protein is CASSLLGSMNTEAFF.

The chain couples TRBV20-1 to TRBJ1-6; a possible D gene is TRBD1 (6 bases). Germline CDR1 is DFQATT and CDR2 is SNEGSKA (reference sequence). Trimming shortened V by 2 bases and J by 5 bases, and 10 bases separated the two germline ends. The CDR3 contains 14 residues. As DNA, the CDR3 is TGCAGTGCTAGATTGCCAGGGGATAATTCACCCCTCCACTTT. Its translation: CSARLPGDNSPLHF.

The chain joins TRBV29-1 to TRBJ1-2; D not certain. The CDR3 has 15 amino acids. Trimming removed 8 bases at V and 1 base at J, with 20 bases between. CDR1 is SQVTM, CDR2 ANQGSEA, per germline. CDR3 DNA sequence: TGCAGCATTCCCCAACCACCTAGGGATAACTATGGCTACACCTTC. Translated: CSIPQPPRDNYGYTF.

V is TRBV7-6 and J is TRBJ2-7, with 10 positions matching TRBD2. This CDR3 comprises 15 residues. CDR1 and CDR2 from the germline V gene are SGHVS and FNYEAQ. V shed 6 bases and J 5 bases; nucleotides not matched to a gene: 10. CDR3 sequence (DNA): TGTGCCAGCAGTCTCTCTCTAGCGGGGGAGAACGAGCAGTACTTC. Encoded protein: CASSLSLAGENEQYF.

This clonotype has at least ten counts. The chain joins TRBV7-9 to TRBJ1-1, with D uncertain. The CDR3 loop spans 13 amino acids. V was cut by 7 bases and J by 0 bases, with 9 bases left in between. CDR1 SEHNR and CDR2 FQNEAQ come from the germline V gene (reference sequence). DNA for the CDR3: TGTGCCAGCATCGAGACGGTGAACACTGAAGCTTTCTTT. Encoded protein: CASIETVNTEAFF.

The chain combines TRBV10-3 with TRBJ2-7, with D maybe TRBD1 (6 bases). Trimming cost V 6 bases and J 1 base, with 10 bases left between them. CDR3 size: 13 residues. Germline CDR1 is ENHRY and CDR2 is SYGVKD. CDR3 region: CAISRTESYEQYF. The CDR3 DNA is TGTGCCATCAGCCGGACAGAGTCCTACGAGCAGTACTTC.

This clonotype was counted ten times or more. CDR3 coding DNA: TGTGCCAGCAGTGAAGGTGGACTAGCGTTAGAGACCCAGTACTTC. Translation gives CASSEGGLALETQYF. The chain recombines TRBV2 with TRBJ2-5; 9 nucleotides match TRBD2. Germline assignment: CDR1 SNHLY and CDR2 FYNNEI. Trimming at V came to 1 base and at J to 4 bases, leaving 4 bases not matched to a gene. This CDR3 is 15 amino acids long.

The rearrangement uses TRBV6-5 and TRBJ1-3; tentative D call: TRBD1 (5 bases). Trimming removed 6 bases at V and 1 base at J, with 10 bases between. CDR3 length: 14 amino acids. CDR1 is MNHEY and CDR2 is SVGAGI in the germline V gene. The CDR3 DNA reads as TGTGCCAGCAGACAACGACAGTCTGGAAACACCATATATTTT. Protein: CASRQRQSGNTIYF.

In regard to this clonotype: The junction and the germline gene differ at one end; a read error may be behind it. This sequence joins TRBV20-1 and TRBJ1-2; TRBD1 matches 9 bases. The germline V gene has CDR1 DFQATT and CDR2 SNEGSKA (reference sequence). The CDR3 consists of 16 residues. The CDR3, as DNA: TGCGGTGCTGTCACAGGGGGCACTTCCGGGGACGATGGCTACACCTTC. The encoded protein is CGAVTGGTSGDDGYTF.

Points on this clonotype: This CDR3 fails to terminate in the conserved phenylalanine or tryptophan, so it likely reflects a read error. V is TRBV5-1 and J is TRBJ2-5; maybe TRBD2 (5 bases). The CDR3 runs 12 residues. V was trimmed by 4 bases and J by 9 bases, leaving 13 bases between them. Germline V gene lookup returns CDR1 SGHRS and CDR2 YFSETQ. The CDR3 sequence is CASSGNSAAQYS. The CDR3 DNA is TGCGCCAGCAGCGGTAATAGCGCGGCCCAGTACTCC.

The chain couples TRBV29-1 to TRBJ1-4; D remains unclear. V was clipped by 4 bases and J by 7 bases, with 4 bases between them. Germline lookup yields CDR1 SQVTM and CDR2 ANQGSEA. The CDR3 runs 10 residues. CDR3 in DNA: TGCAGCGTTGGGGCTGAAAAACTGTTTTTT. It translates to CSVGAEKLFF.

This chain links TRBV29-1 with TRBJ2-5; TRBD1 or TRBD2 may be the D gene (5 bases each). V shed 8 bases and J shed 5 bases, with 15 bases lying between them. The CDR3 extends over 12 amino acids. Germline CDR1 is SQVTM and CDR2 is ANQGSEA. The CDR3 protein is CSPVGVGETQYF. CDR3 nucleotides: TGCAGCCCGGTGGGGGTGGGGGAGACCCAGTACTTC. Full variable domain (outside the CDR3, taken from reference TRBV29-1 and TRBJ2-5): SAVISQKPSRDICQRGTSLTIQCQVDSQVTMMFWYRQQPGQSLTLIATANQGSEATYESGFVIDKFPISRPNLTFSTLTVSNMSPEDSSIYLCSPVGVGETQYFGPGTRLLVL.

The table lists this clonotype with many counts. CDR3 amino acids: CASSEPGQATSGQYF. For the CDR3, the DNA is TGTGCCAGCAGCGAACCGGGACAGGCAACCTCGGGGCAGTACTTC. This rearrangement joins TRBV7-9 to TRBJ2-7; 8 bases are a match to TRBD1. Germline CDR1 reads SEHNR; CDR2 reads FQNEAQ (reference sequence). CDR3 length equals 15 residues. The trim removed 5 bases at V and 9 bases at J, leaving 15 bases unmatched.

This chain uses TRBV7-9 with TRBJ2-5; D is perhaps TRBD1 (6 bases). CDR1 SEHNR and CDR2 FQNEAQ come from the germline V gene (reference sequence). The CDR3 runs 16 residues. The V gene lost 0 bases and the J gene lost 2 bases, with 13 bases spanning the gap. Here the CDR3 reads CASSLAKWTAQETQYF. As DNA, the CDR3 is TGTGCCAGCAGCTTAGCGAAGTGGACAGCACAAGAGACCCAGTACTTC.